A selection of T cell receptor beta chains follows, all from one sample in a study of T cell responses to AZD1222 COVID-19 vaccine. Sequencing used immunoSEQ multiplex PCR; TCRdb keeps in-frame clones, though not all of them. The sample lists around 100,000 clones; approximately 87% were seen once. Sequenced material: peripheral blood, taken 28 days after the second AZD1222 dose. The receptors derive from an adult who received the AZD1222 COVID-19 vaccine. Both conserved end residues are part of each CDR3. The D gene is left open where the match is weak. Size is omitted from some rows. Given values are once, few, many or a class for expanded clones.

TRBV29-1	TRBJ2-2	-	-	TGCAGCGTTCTGGCAGGTCCGGAGCTGTTTTTT	CSVLAGPELFF
TRBV7-2	TRBJ2-7	TRBD1	-	TGTGCCAGCAGCCTCGACAGGGGGCAATCCTACGAGCAGTACTTC	CASSLDRGQSYEQYF
TRBV4-2	TRBJ2-7	-	-	TGTGCCAGCAGCCCCTCCTCCTACGAGCAGTACTTC	CASSPSSYEQYF
TRBV4-2	TRBJ1-1	-	-	TGTGCCAGCAGCCAAGTGGGGGGGAACACTGAAGCTTTCTTT	CASSQVGGNTEAFF
TRBV7-9	TRBJ2-2	TRBD2	few	TGTGCCAGCAGCTTTACTAGCGTAAACACCGGGGAGCTGTTTTTT	CASSFTSVNTGELFF
TRBV5-4	TRBJ2-7	TRBD1	-	TGTGCCAGCAGCTCGGGACAGGGTTTTTTGAACGAGCAGTACTTC	CASSSGQGFLNEQYF
TRBV11-3	TRBJ2-7	-	few	TGTGCCAGCAGCTTGCCGTCGAGTGGGATATTCTACGAGCAGTACTTC	CASSLPSSGIFYEQYF
TRBV28	TRBJ2-3	-	-	TGTGCCAGCAGCCGTAGGGAGGTAACGCAGTATTTT	CASSRREVTQYF
TRBV12-5	TRBJ2-1	-	once	TGTGCTAGTGGTTTGGTAACCAGGGTCTATGAGCAGTTCTTC	CASGLVTRVYEQFF
TRBV7-3	TRBJ2-5	TRBD2	-	TGTGCCAGCAGCCTAGCGGGGGATGAGACCCAGTACTTC	CASSLAGDETQYF
TRBV5-6	TRBJ1-2	-	-	TGTGCCAGCAGCTTGAACAGGCTTCGCTATGGCTACACCTTC	CASSLNRLRYGYTF
TRBV6-5	TRBJ1-6	-	-	TGTGCCAGCAGTTACTCCGGGAGGGATTCACCCCTCCACTTT	CASSYSGRDSPLHF
TRBV7-9	TRBJ1-2	-	-	TGTGCCAGCAGCGAGGGGACAACTGGCTACACCTTC	CASSEGTTGYTF
TRBV11-3	TRBJ2-1	-	-	TGTGCCAGCAGCTTAGGGGGCGGGCCCAACAATGAGCAGTTCTTC	CASSLGGGPNNEQFF
TRBV21-1	TRBJ2-7	-	-	TGTGCCAGCAGCACCCGACAGCCAACGTACTACGAGCAGTACTTC	CASSTRQPTYYEQYF
TRBV12-3/TRBV12-4	TRBJ2-1	-	-	TGTGCCAGCAGGCGTAAATACAATGAGCAGTTCTTC	CASRRKYNEQFF
TRBV6-6	TRBJ2-7	TRBD1	few	TGTGCCAGCAGTTTGGACAGGGGATACGAGCAGTACTTC	CASSLDRGYEQYF
TRBV5-4	TRBJ1-5	-	-	TGTGCCTACACGCAGGGCGAGAACCAGCCCCAGCATTTT	CAYTQGENQPQHF
TRBV7-9	TRBJ2-7	-	-	TGTGCCAGCAGCTTAGTGGGTGGGGGGACATCTTACGAGCAGTACTTC	CASSLVGGGTSYEQYF
TRBV12-3/TRBV12-4	TRBJ1-5	TRBD1	-	TGTGCCAGCAGAGGACAGGGGAGGCAGCCCCAGCATTTT	CASRGQGRQPQHF
TRBV5-6	TRBJ2-5	-	-	TGTGCCAGCAGCTTGGTCACAGGGATAGGGACCCAGTACTTC	CASSLVTGIGTQYF
TRBV5-1	TRBJ2-5	-	-	TGCGCCAGCAGCTTGGAAGAGACCCAGTACTTC	CASSLEETQYF
TRBV4-3	TRBJ2-1	-	-	TGCGCCAGCAGCCAGGACAGTAGCTCCTACAATGAGCAGTTCTTC	CASSQDSSSYNEQFF
TRBV4-2	TRBJ2-5	-	-	TGTGCCAGCAGCCTTATGGCCGGGAGCCGGGAGACCCAGTACTTC	CASSLMAGSRETQYF
TRBV12-3/TRBV12-4	TRBJ2-7	-	-	TGTGCCAGCAGTTGGGGTCGTTTCTACGAGCAGTACTTC	CASSWGRFYEQYF
TRBV7-9	TRBJ2-2	-	-	TGTGCCAGCAGCTTATATAAGGGGTGGCACACCGGGGAGCTGTTTTTT	CASSLYKGWHTGELFF
TRBV5-4	TRBJ1-1	-	-	TGTGCCAGCAGCTTGGCCGGGAACACTGAAGCTTTCTTT	CASSLAGNTEAFF
TRBV27	TRBJ1-1	-	-	TGTGCCAGCAGTTTATTTCCGGCAGCTGAAGCTTTCTTT	CASSLFPAAEAFF
TRBV19	TRBJ2-7	-	-	TGTGCCAGTAGTATATTTGGTCAGTCGAAGGAGCAGTACTTC	CASSIFGQSKEQYF
TRBV3-1/TRBV3-2	TRBJ2-7	-	-	TGTGCCAGCAGCCAAGGCAGGGGTGGGGAGCAGTACTTC	CASSQGRGGEQYF
TRBV25-1	TRBJ2-7	TRBD1	-	TGTGCCAGCAGTGAAAGACAGGGAAGGAACGAGCAGTACTTC	CASSERQGRNEQYF
TRBV2	TRBJ1-5	-	-	TGTGCCAGCAGCGAACAGGGTGGGGATCAGCCCCAGCATTTT	CASSEQGGDQPQHF
TRBV19	TRBJ2-7	TRBD2	-	TGTGCCAGTAGTGTGGGACCTAGCGGGAGGTCTTACGAGCAGTACTTC	CASSVGPSGRSYEQYF
TRBV4-3	TRBJ1-2	TRBD1	few	TGCGCCAGCAGCCTCGACAGGGCATATGGCTACACCTTC	CASSLDRAYGYTF
TRBV5-1	TRBJ1-1	-	-	TGCGCCAGCAGCTTGGAGAGTGCTTCGACAGAAGCTTTCTTT	CASSLESASTEAFF
TRBV3-1/TRBV3-2	TRBJ1-3	-	-	TGTGCCAGCAGCCCCCCGGGCATCTCTGGAAACACCATATATTTT	CASSPPGISGNTIYF
TRBV10-3	TRBJ2-7	-	-	TGTGCCATCAGTGACAGTACAGGTCCCAGCTACGAGCAGTACTTC	CAISDSTGPSYEQYF
TRBV7-9	TRBJ2-3	-	few	TGTGCCAGCAGCTTAGGGGCAGGGACAGATACGCAGTATTTT	CASSLGAGTDTQYF
TRBV24-1	TRBJ2-5	-	-	TGTGCCACCAGTGGACAGCCACAAGAGACCCAGTACTTC	CATSGQPQETQYF
TRBV5-1	TRBJ2-3	-	-	TGCGCCAGCAGCTACAGCGGGTCTAGCACAGATACGCAGTATTTT	CASSYSGSSTDTQYF
TRBV5-1	TRBJ2-3	-	-	TGCGCCAGCAGTACACTCAGCACAGATACGCAGTATTTT	CASSTLSTDTQYF
TRBV10-2	TRBJ1-1	-	-	TGCGCCAGCATGGACCCCTTGGGCACTGAAGCTTTCTTT	CASMDPLGTEAFF
TRBV3-1/TRBV3-2	TRBJ1-2	-	-	TGTGCCAGCAGCCAGGCGCGGGGTGGCTACACCTTT	CASSQARGGYTF
TRBV7-8	TRBJ1-1	TRBD1	-	TGTGCCAGCAGCCCACAGGGGTCCGGGGCTTTCTTT	CASSPQGSGAFF
TRBV18	TRBJ1-4	TRBD1	-	TGTGCCAGCTCAGCGGGGACAGGGACTAATGAAAAACTGTTTTTT	CASSAGTGTNEKLFF
TRBV27	TRBJ2-4	TRBD1	once	TGTGCCAGCATCCCCGGACAGGGTGGAATTCAGTACTTC	CASIPGQGGIQYF
TRBV9	TRBJ2-2	-	-	TGTGCCAGCAGCGTAGGTGGACCAACCGGGGAGCTGTTTTTT	CASSVGGPTGELFF